This TCR beta chain was recorded in a study of T cell repertoires in cytomegalovirus infection. This clonotype occurred many times. CDR3 length: 14 residues. Between the trimmed V and J ends, which lost 6 bases and 5 bases, there was a span of 16 bases. In germline, CDR1 is MNHEY, CDR2 SVGEGT. TCRdb reprocessed the reads via MiXCR and lists one record per CDR3 protein. This sample has 200,000 to 300,000 distinct CDR3 sequences, with around 15% found just once. Sequences were obtained from PBMCs. The TCR was taken from a human donor in good health (CMV status not recorded). Some clones in this sample may be carry-over from other donors' samples. The J gene is TRBJ2-5, the V gene TRBV6-2 or TRBV6-3, with D perhaps matching TRBD2 (6 bases). CDR3 sequence: CASRRISGGETQYF. CDR3 DNA sequence: TGTGCCAGCAGAAGGATAAGTGGAGGGGAGACCCAGTACTTC.